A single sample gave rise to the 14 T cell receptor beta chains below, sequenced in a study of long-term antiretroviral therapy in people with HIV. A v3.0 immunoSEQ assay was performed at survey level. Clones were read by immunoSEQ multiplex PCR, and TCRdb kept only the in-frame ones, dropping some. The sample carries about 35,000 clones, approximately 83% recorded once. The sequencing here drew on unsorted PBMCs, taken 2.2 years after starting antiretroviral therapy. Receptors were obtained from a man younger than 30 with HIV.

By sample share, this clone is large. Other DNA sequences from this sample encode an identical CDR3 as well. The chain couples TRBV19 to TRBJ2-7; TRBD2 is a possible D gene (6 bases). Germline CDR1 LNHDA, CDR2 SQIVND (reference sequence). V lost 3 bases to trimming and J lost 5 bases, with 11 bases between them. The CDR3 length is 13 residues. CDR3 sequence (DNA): TGTGCCAGTAGTATCGCGTCGGGGGACGAGCAGTACTTC. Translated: CASSIASGDEQYF. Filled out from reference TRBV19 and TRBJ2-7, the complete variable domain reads DGGITQSPKYLFRKEGQNVTLSCEQNLNHDAMYWYRQDPGQGLRLIYYSQIVNDFQKGDIAEGYSVSREKKESFPLTVTSAQKNPTAFYLCASSIASGDEQYFGPGTRLTVT.

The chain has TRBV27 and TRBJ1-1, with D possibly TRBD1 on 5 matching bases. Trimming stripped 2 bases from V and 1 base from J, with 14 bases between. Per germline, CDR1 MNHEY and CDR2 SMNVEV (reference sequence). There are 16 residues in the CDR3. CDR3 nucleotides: TGTGCCAGCAGTTTAATTCGGTATACAGGGAACACTGAAGCTTTCTTT. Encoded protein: CASSLIRYTGNTEAFF.

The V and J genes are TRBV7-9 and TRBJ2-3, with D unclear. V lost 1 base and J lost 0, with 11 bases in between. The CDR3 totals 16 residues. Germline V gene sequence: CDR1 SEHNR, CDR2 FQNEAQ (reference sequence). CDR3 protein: CASSLVGPISTDTQYF. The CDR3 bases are TGTGCCAGCAGCTTAGTAGGTCCAATTAGCACAGATACGCAGTATTTT.

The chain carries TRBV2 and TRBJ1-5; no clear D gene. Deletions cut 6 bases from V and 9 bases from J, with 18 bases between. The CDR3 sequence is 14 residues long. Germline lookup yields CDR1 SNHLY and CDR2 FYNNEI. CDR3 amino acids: CASRNTFPDAPQHF. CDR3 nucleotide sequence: TGTGCCAGCAGGAACACCTTTCCGGACGCGCCCCAGCATTTT.

In DNA, the CDR3 is TGTGCCAGCAGCTTCTGGGACGGTAATAGCAATCAGCCCCAGCATTTT. This sequence encodes CASSFWDGNSNQPQHF. The chain recombines TRBV5-6 with TRBJ1-5; the D gene is possibly TRBD1 (5 bases). This CDR3 is 16 amino acids long. Germline CDR1 and CDR2: SGHDT and YYEEEE. The V gene lost 2 bases and the J gene lost 0 bases, with 12 bases spanning the gap.

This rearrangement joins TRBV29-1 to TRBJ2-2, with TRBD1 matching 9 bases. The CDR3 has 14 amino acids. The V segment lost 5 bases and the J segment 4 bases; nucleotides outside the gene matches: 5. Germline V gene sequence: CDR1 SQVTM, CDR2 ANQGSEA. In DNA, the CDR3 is TGCAGCGTTTACAGGGGGCGCGTCACCGGGGAGCTGTTTTTT. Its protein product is CSVYRGRVTGELFF.

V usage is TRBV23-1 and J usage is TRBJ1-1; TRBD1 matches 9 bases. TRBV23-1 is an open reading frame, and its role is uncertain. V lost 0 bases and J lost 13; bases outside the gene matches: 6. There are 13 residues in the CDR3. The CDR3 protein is CASSQSWDRDCFF. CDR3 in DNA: TGCGCCAGCAGTCAATCGTGGGACAGGGACTGTTTCTTT.

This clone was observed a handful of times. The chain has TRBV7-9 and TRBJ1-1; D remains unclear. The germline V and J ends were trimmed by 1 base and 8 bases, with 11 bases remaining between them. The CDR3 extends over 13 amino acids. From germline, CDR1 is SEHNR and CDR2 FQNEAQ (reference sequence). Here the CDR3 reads CASSLVLGSEAFF. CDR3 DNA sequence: TGTGCCAGCAGCTTAGTTCTGGGTTCCGAAGCTTTCTTT.

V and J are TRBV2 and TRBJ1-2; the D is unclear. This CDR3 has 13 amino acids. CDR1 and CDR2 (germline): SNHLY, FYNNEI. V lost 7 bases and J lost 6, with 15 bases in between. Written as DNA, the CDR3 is TGTGCCAGCAATTTAAATAGGATTGATGGCTACACCTTC. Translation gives CASNLNRIDGYTF.

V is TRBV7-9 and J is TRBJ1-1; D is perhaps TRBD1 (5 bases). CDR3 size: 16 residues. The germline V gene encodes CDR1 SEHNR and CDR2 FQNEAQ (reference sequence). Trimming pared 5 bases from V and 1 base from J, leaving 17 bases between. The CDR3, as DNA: TGTGCCAGCAGCGAAATCGAGGGGCAAACGAACACTGAAGCTTTCTTT. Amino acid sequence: CASSEIEGQTNTEAFF. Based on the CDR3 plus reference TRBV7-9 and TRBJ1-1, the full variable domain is DTGVSQNPRHKITKRGQNVTFRCDPISEHNRLYWYRQTLGQGPEFLTYFQNEAQLEKSRLLSDRFSAERPKGSFSTLEIQRTEQGDSAMYLCASSEIEGQTNTEAFFGQGTRLTVV.

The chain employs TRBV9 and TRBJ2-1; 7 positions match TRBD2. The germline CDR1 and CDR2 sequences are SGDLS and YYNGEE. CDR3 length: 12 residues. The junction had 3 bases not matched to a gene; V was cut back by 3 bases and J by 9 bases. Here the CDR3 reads CASSGSGTEQFF. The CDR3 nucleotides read TGTGCCAGCAGCGGGAGCGGGACTGAGCAGTTCTTC.

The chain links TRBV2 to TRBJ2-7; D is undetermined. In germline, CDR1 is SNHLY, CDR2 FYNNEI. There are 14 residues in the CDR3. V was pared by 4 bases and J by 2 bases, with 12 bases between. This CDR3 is CASSGVDTTYEQYF. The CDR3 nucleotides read TGTGCCAGCAGTGGGGTGGATACCACCTACGAGCAGTACTTC.

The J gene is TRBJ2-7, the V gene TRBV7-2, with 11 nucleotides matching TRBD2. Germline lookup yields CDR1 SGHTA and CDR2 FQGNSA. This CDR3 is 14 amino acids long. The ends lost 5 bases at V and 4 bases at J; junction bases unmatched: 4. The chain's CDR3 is CASSLTSGGYEQYF. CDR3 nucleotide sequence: TGTGCCAGCAGCCTCACTAGCGGGGGATACGAGCAGTACTTC.

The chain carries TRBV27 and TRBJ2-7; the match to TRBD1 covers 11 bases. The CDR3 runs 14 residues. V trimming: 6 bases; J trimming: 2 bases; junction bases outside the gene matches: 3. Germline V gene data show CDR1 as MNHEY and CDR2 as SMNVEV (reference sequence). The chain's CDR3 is CASRPGQGAYEQYF. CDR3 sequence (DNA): TGTGCCAGCAGACCGGGACAGGGGGCCTACGAGCAGTACTTC.